The 13 T cell receptor beta chains reported below all come from one sample, sequenced in a study of siplizumab effects on memory and regulatory T cells (dated by TCRdb to about 2019). Library preparation employed the immunoSEQ multiplex PCR assay. What TCRdb holds here is the immuneACCESS table cut down to in-frame rearrangements. Part of the clones is not present; checked against another copy, under half of the missing clones reflect an unresolved V gene, and the others are unexplained. The sample includes 100,000 or so clones, with around 94% observed a single time. Jointly, the top ten make up 1.3% of the sample. The sample taken for sequencing was non-Treg CD4+ T cells sorted from blood. This specimen's cell subset or site label, interpreted: FACS-sorted unstimulated CD4+ non-regulatory T cells. Receptors originate from a human donor in good health.

Of note for this clone: A junction boundary mismatches the germline segment, possibly from a read error. V and J are TRBV7-9 and TRBJ2-3; 7 bases are shared with TRBD1. This CDR3 is 13 amino acids long. CDR1 and CDR2 from the germline V gene are SEHNR and FQNEAQ (reference sequence). The CDR3: CASRLGQTDTQYF. As DNA, the CDR3 is TGTGCCAGCCGCTTGGGACAGACAGATACGCAGTATTTT.

The chain has TRBV15 and TRBJ1-3; D might be TRBD1 (6 bases). CDR3 length equals 16 residues. Germline CDR1 and CDR2: LNHNV and YYDKDF (reference sequence). With 4 bases removed from V and 4 bases from J, the gap between germline ends came to 17 bases. This chain's CDR3 is CATSKDRKARGNTIYF. CDR3 nucleotide sequence: TGTGCCACCAGCAAAGACAGGAAGGCTCGAGGAAACACCATATATTTT.

The chain carries TRBV30 and TRBJ1-1; D gene unclear. Looked up from germline, CDR1 is GTSNPN and CDR2 is SVGIG (reference sequence). V dropped 2 bases and J dropped 1 base, with 8 bases sitting between them. The CDR3 is made up of 13 amino acids. CDR3 region: CAWSLQQNTEAFF. CDR3 bases: TGTGCCTGGAGTCTACAGCAGAACACTGAAGCTTTCTTT.

The chain uses TRBV19 and TRBJ1-4, with a tentative D call TRBD1 (5 bases). The CDR3 sequence is 15 residues long. Between the trimmed V and J ends, which lost 3 bases and 7 bases, there was a span of 15 bases. CDR1 and CDR2 (germline): LNHDA, SQIVND (reference sequence). The CDR3 region is CASSISRGTGEKLFF. The CDR3 nucleotides are TGTGCCAGTAGTATCTCCCGGGGGACGGGTGAAAAACTGTTTTTT.

The chain couples TRBV9 to TRBJ2-1; the match to TRBD1 covers 7 bases. Germline V gene data show CDR1 as SGDLS and CDR2 as YYNGEE. The CDR3 sequence is 15 residues long. The trim removed 2 bases at V and 4 bases at J, leaving 6 bases unmatched. The CDR3 region has the DNA TGTGCCAGCAGCGTCCTGACAGGGCAATACAATGAGCAGTTCTTC. This codes for CASSVLTGQYNEQFF.

V and J are TRBV10-1 and TRBJ2-7, with 7 bases fitting TRBD1. The CDR3 sequence is 15 residues long. J gave up 0 bases and V 7 bases, and 9 bases lay outside the gene matches. The V gene's germline CDR1 is WNHNN and CDR2 SYGVQD (reference sequence). The CDR3 sequence: CASNLPTGTSYEQYF. The CDR3 DNA reads as TGCGCCAGCAATCTTCCGACAGGGACCTCCTACGAGCAGTACTTC.

V gene TRBV28 combines with J gene TRBJ2-1, with D tentatively TRBD2 (6 bases). The CDR3 is 13 residues long. Trimming left V 8 bases short and J 5 bases short, with 13 bases between. The germline V gene encodes CDR1 MDHEN and CDR2 SYDVKM. CDR3 coding DNA: TGTGCCAGCGTAGCGGATACAAACAATGAGCAGTTCTTC. Its translation is CASVADTNNEQFF.

This clone has more than one count but fewer than ten. The chain carries TRBV7-9 and TRBJ1-2, with TRBD1 matching 8 bases. V lost 1 base to trimming and J lost 7 bases; unmatched junction nucleotides: 2. CDR3 size: 13 residues. Germline V gene data show CDR1 as SEHNR and CDR2 as FQNEAQ (reference sequence). The CDR3 loop is CASSLGQGFGYTF. Here the CDR3 DNA reads TGTGCCAGCAGCTTAGGACAGGGGTTTGGCTACACCTTC. Filled out from reference TRBV7-9 and TRBJ1-2, the complete variable domain reads DTGVSQNPRHKITKRGQNVTFRCDPISEHNRLYWYRQTLGQGPEFLTYFQNEAQLEKSRLLSDRFSAERPKGSFSTLEIQRTEQGDSAMYLCASSLGQGFGYTFGSGTRLTVV.

The chain employs TRBV30 and TRBJ1-1, with unresolved D. The V and J ends lost 2 bases and 0 bases respectively, with 13 bases between them. Germline V lookup: CDR1 GTSNPN, CDR2 SVGIG (reference sequence). The CDR3 has 15 amino acids. The CDR3 DNA is TGTGCCTGGAGTAGCAGGCGAGGGATGAACACTGAAGCTTTCTTT. Translated, it gives CAWSSRRGMNTEAFF. Full variable domain (remainder filled in from reference TRBV30 and TRBJ1-1): SQTIHQWPATLVQPVGSPLSLECTVEGTSNPNLYWYRQAAGRGLQLLFYSVGIGQISSEVPQNLSASRPQDRQFILSSKKLLLSDSGFYLCAWSSRRGMNTEAFFGQGTRLTVV.

Only one count was recorded for this clone. The CDR3 DNA reads as TGTGGAGTCTCCCAGGGGGCGAAGAACACTGAAGCTTTCTTT. Translation gives CGVSQGAKNTEAFF. The chain uses TRBV19 and TRBJ1-1; TRBD1 agrees at 8 bases. This CDR3 comprises 14 residues. Germline V gene lookup returns CDR1 LNHDA and CDR2 SQIVND (reference sequence).

CDR3 DNA sequence: TGTGCCAGCAGCCCCCCCTCCCTAGCAAATGAGCAGTTCTTC. Amino acids: CASSPPSLANEQFF. The chain employs TRBV14 and TRBJ2-1, with D possibly being TRBD2 (5 bases). The germline V and J ends were trimmed by 4 bases and 7 bases, with 14 bases remaining between them. This CDR3 has 14 amino acids. Germline V gene sequence: CDR1 SGHDN, CDR2 FVKESK. Full variable domain (remainder filled in from reference TRBV14 and TRBJ2-1): EAGVTQFPSHSVIEKGQTVTLRCDPISGHDNLYWYRRVMGKEIKFLLHFVKESKQDESGMPNNRFLAERTGGTYSTLKVQPAELEDSGVYFCASSPPSLANEQFFGPGTRLTVL.

The chain uses TRBV30 and TRBJ1-1, with TRBD1 as a possible D gene (5 bases). In germline, CDR1 is GTSNPN, CDR2 SVGIG (reference sequence). With 5 bases removed from V and 5 bases from J, the gap between germline ends came to 18 bases. The CDR3 covers 14 residues. The CDR3 is CAWGVGQGRTEAFF. The CDR3 region has the DNA TGTGCCTGGGGCGTAGGGCAGGGTCGGACTGAAGCTTTCTTT.

V usage is TRBV27 and J usage is TRBJ2-7; 10 positions agree with TRBD1. After removal of 4 bases from V and 6 bases from J, the junction contained 3 bases not matched to a gene. There are 13 residues in the CDR3. Germline V gene sequence: CDR1 MNHEY, CDR2 SMNVEV (reference sequence). DNA of the CDR3: TGTGCCAGCAGTTCCTGGACAGGGGGCGAGCAGTACTTC. Its protein is CASSSWTGGEQYF.